The 32 T cell receptor beta chains reported below all come from one sample, sequenced in a study of T cells in Graves' hyperthyroidism and ophthalmopathy. Authors of the study amplified TCR beta CDR3 regions from RNA transcripts. A set of HTBI primers served as the primers for a first-round RT-PCR of the TCR CDR3. TCRdb reanalysed the multiplex PCR reads using MiXCR and keeps one entry per CDR3 protein. Among approximately 720,000 distinct CDR3 sequences listed, around 19% were seen once. Sequenced: blood. The receptors derive from a woman between 45 and 60 years old with Graves' hyperthyroidism that later progressed to Graves' ophthalmopathy.

A few counts support this clonotype. This sequence joins TRBV19 and TRBJ2-2, with 8 bases lining up with TRBD1. The CDR3 runs 16 residues. The germline V gene encodes CDR1 LNHDA and CDR2 SQIVND (reference sequence). V shed 10 bases and J 5 bases; nucleotides not matched to a gene: 15. The CDR3 DNA reads TGTGCCAAATGGACGACAGGGGAGGATAGGACCGGGGAGCTGTTTTTT. It yields the protein CAKWTTGEDRTGELFF.

The gene calls are TRBV20-1 and TRBJ2-5; D uncertain. CDR1 and CDR2 (germline): DFQATT, SNEGSKA (reference sequence). With 3 bases removed from V and 3 bases from J, the gap between germline ends came to 8 bases. This CDR3 has 12 residues. The CDR3 here is CSARHQEETQYF. CDR3 nucleotides: TGCAGTGCTAGGCACCAAGAAGAGACCCAGTACTTC.

There are many counts of this clonotype. CDR3 DNA: TGCGCCAGCAGCTTGGAAGCGGGGGGGCCCTCCGGTGAGCAGTTCTTC. This translates into CASSLEAGGPSGEQFF. The rearrangement joins TRBV5-1 to TRBJ2-1, with 10 bases matching TRBD2. Germline CDR1 SGHRS, CDR2 YFSETQ. The CDR3 extends over 16 amino acids. J gave up 9 bases and V 0 bases, and 9 bases lay outside the gene matches.

In its sample, this clonotype was seen many times. The chain couples TRBV19 to TRBJ2-4; 7 bases line up with TRBD1. Germline-derived CDR1 and CDR2 are LNHDA and SQIVND (reference sequence). Unmatched junction bases numbered 6, after V lost 9 bases and J lost 1 base. CDR3 size: 14 residues. The CDR3 reads CASSPQGAKNIQYF. CDR3 DNA: TGTGCCAGCAGCCCACAGGGGGCCAAAAACATTCAGTACTTC.

This clonotype has just a few counts. This chain joins TRBV3-1 and TRBJ2-5; the match to TRBD1 covers 8 bases. CDR3 length: 18 residues. J gave up 1 base and V 1 base, and 11 bases lay outside the gene matches. The germline CDR1 and CDR2 sequences are LGHDT and YNNKEL (reference sequence). CDR3 amino acids: CASSQVQGAPASQETQYF. The CDR3 nucleotides read TGTGCCAGCAGCCAAGTGCAGGGGGCACCAGCATCCCAAGAGACCCAGTACTTC.

This clonotype was found a few times. DNA for the CDR3: TGTGCCAGCAGCTTAGAGGTAGCGGGGGCTACTCGAAAGACCCAGTACTTC. Translating gives CASSLEVAGATRKTQYF. This chain uses TRBV7-6 with TRBJ2-5, with 9 bases lining up with TRBD2. Germline V gene lookup returns CDR1 SGHVS and CDR2 FNYEAQ. The CDR3 is made up of 17 amino acids. V dropped 1 base and J dropped 6; count of bases not matched to a gene: 12.

This clonotype was found a few times. The rearrangement links TRBV12-3 or TRBV12-4 to TRBJ1-5, with a tentative D call TRBD1 (6 bases). CDR3 length: 18 amino acids. Trimming shortened V by 2 bases and J by 6 bases, and 23 bases separated the two germline ends. The CDR3 nucleotides read TGTGCCAGCAGTTTAATGGGCAGGGGTTTGGATTGGGGTCAGCCCCAGCATTTT. It encodes CASSLMGRGLDWGQPQHF.

This clonotype was picked up many times. This chain connects TRBV30 to TRBJ2-7, with D perhaps matching TRBD1 (6 bases). The V gene lost 0 bases and the J gene lost 4 bases, with 13 bases spanning the gap. The germline V gene has CDR1 GTSNPN and CDR2 SVGIG (reference sequence). This CDR3 comprises 14 residues. CDR3 in DNA: TGTGCCTGGAGTGTACTGCCAGGGGTGTACGAGCAGTACTTC. As protein: CAWSVLPGVYEQYF.

This clonotype is a singleton in its sample. With a much larger clone just one base away, this may be a read error. This chain's CDR3 is CASSLGQTHNEQFF. In DNA form, the CDR3 reads TGTGCCAGCAGCTTGGGGCAGACCCATAATGAGCAGTTCTTC. The chain recombines TRBV11-2 with TRBJ2-1; tentative D call: TRBD1 (5 bases). This CDR3 has 14 amino acids. Germline V CDR1 and CDR2: SGHAT, FQNNGV. Trimming took 3 bases from V and 7 from J, leaving 13 bases between them.

The table lists this clonotype with many counts. This chain joins TRBV20-1 and TRBJ2-7; D gene unclear. V dropped 6 bases and J dropped 2 bases, with 23 bases sitting between them. In germline, CDR1 is DFQATT, CDR2 SNEGSKA (reference sequence). The CDR3 is 16 residues long. The CDR3 DNA reads TGCAGTGCCCGACAAGATTTGGGCCCCGGTACCTACGAGCAGTACTTC. Amino acid sequence: CSARQDLGPGTYEQYF.

The chain employs TRBV19 and TRBJ1-5, with a weak D call TRBD1 (6 bases). Germline V CDR1 and CDR2: LNHDA, SQIVND (reference sequence). Between the trimmed V and J ends, which lost 4 bases and 9 bases, there was a span of 19 bases. This CDR3 has 15 amino acids. The CDR3 spells CASSNTGGVMVPQHF. As DNA, the CDR3 is TGTGCCAGTAGTAATACGGGGGGCGTCATGGTGCCCCAGCATTTT. The full variable domain, its missing parts supplied by reference TRBV19 and TRBJ1-5, is DGGITQSPKYLFRKEGQNVTLSCEQNLNHDAMYWYRQDPGQGLRLIYYSQIVNDFQKGDIAEGYSVSREKKESFPLTVTSAQKNPTAFYLCASSNTGGVMVPQHFGDGTRLSIL.

Points on this clonotype: A much larger clone differs from this one at a single base, so this may be a read error. The V and J genes are TRBV30 and TRBJ2-1; no clear D gene. CDR1 GTSNPN and CDR2 SVGIG come from the germline V gene (reference sequence). The V and J ends lost 1 base and 4 bases respectively, with 2 bases between them. The CDR3 runs 11 residues. The CDR3 loop reads CAWSEYNEQFF. In nucleotides, the CDR3 is TGTGCCTGGAGTGAGTACAATGAGCAGTTCTTC.

This clonotype was found a few times. This rearrangement joins TRBV7-9 to TRBJ2-3; TRBD2 might be the D (5 bases). The CDR3 loop spans 17 amino acids. Germline values: CDR1 SEHNR, CDR2 FQNEAQ (reference sequence). Trimming pared 0 bases from V and 3 bases from J, leaving 16 bases between. The CDR3 sequence is CASSLALKGRRTDTQYF. The CDR3 coding sequence is TGTGCCAGCAGCTTAGCGCTTAAGGGTCGGAGGACAGATACGCAGTATTTT.

This clonotype occurred a few times. A much more abundant neighbour one base away suggests this may be a read error. CDR3 sequence (DNA): TGTGCCAGCAGCGGGGACCGATTGGAGACCCAGTACTTC. Translating it yields CASSGDRLETQYF. The gene calls are TRBV12-3 or TRBV12-4 and TRBJ2-5; possibly TRBD1 or TRBD2 for D (5 bases each). V was shortened by 6 bases and J by 5 bases, with 13 bases between the two germline ends. This CDR3 is built from 13 residues.

The chain links TRBV4-1 to TRBJ1-1; D is unclear. The germline V gene has CDR1 MGHRA and CDR2 YSYEKL. This CDR3 is 15 amino acids long. V shed 1 base and J shed 0 bases, with 9 bases lying between them. The CDR3 bases are TGCGCCAGCAGCCAAGTGTCCCCCATGAACACTGAAGCTTTCTTT. Translated: CASSQVSPMNTEAFF.

This clonotype was seen ten or more times. This sequence joins TRBV3-1 and TRBJ2-1, with D possibly being TRBD1 or TRBD2 (5 bases each). Trimming removed 0 bases from V and 2 bases from J, with 11 bases in between. There are 16 residues in the CDR3. Germline V CDR1 and CDR2: LGHDT, YNNKEL (reference sequence). The CDR3, as DNA: TGTGCCAGCAGCCAAGACCTCATGGGGGCCTACAATGAGCAGTTCTTC. This sequence encodes CASSQDLMGAYNEQFF.

This clonotype was found a few times. J is TRBJ1-3 and V is TRBV5-1, with D possibly matching TRBD1 (5 bases). V was pared by 4 bases and J by 0 bases, with 14 bases between. CDR1 and CDR2 (germline): SGHRS, YFSETQ. The CDR3 extends over 16 amino acids. CDR3 DNA: TGCGCCAGCAGCCTATCACCGGGACGCTCTGGAAACACCATATATTTT. The encoded protein is CASSLSPGRSGNTIYF.

This chain uses TRBV19 with TRBJ1-6, with D tentatively TRBD1 (5 bases). Trimming removed 4 bases at V and 8 bases at J, with 9 bases between. The CDR3 covers 13 residues. Germline assignment: CDR1 LNHDA and CDR2 SQIVND (reference sequence). In DNA, the CDR3 is TGTGCCAGTAGTACAGGGTCCGATTCACCCCTCCACTTT. As protein: CASSTGSDSPLHF.

This clonotype was seen ten or more times. CDR3 in DNA: TGTGCCAGCAGCCAAACGGTAAGGAACACTGAAGCTTTCTTT. It specifies CASSQTVRNTEAFF. J is TRBJ1-1 and V is TRBV3-1; D unclear. CDR1 is LGHDT and CDR2 is YNNKEL in the germline V gene (reference sequence). The V and J ends lost 2 bases and 1 base respectively, with 8 bases between them. CDR3 length: 14 residues.

The rearrangement links TRBV7-8 to TRBJ2-7; perhaps TRBD2 as D (6 bases). The length of the CDR3 is 14 residues. V was clipped by 3 bases and J by 2 bases, with 11 bases between them. Germline CDR1 is SGHVS and CDR2 is FQNEAQ. The CDR3 DNA sequence: TGTGCCAGCAGCTTGGGAGGAGTACCCTACGAGCAGTACTTC. As protein: CASSLGGVPYEQYF.

Only a few counts were recorded for this clonotype. The rearrangement joins TRBV20-1 to TRBJ2-2; 8 positions agree with TRBD1. Trimming took 0 bases from V and 0 from J; bases not matched to a gene: 0. From germline, CDR1 is DFQATT and CDR2 SNEGSKA (reference sequence). This CDR3 contains 15 residues. The chain's CDR3 is CSARDRGPNTGELFF. DNA of the CDR3: TGCAGTGCTAGAGACAGGGGGCCGAACACCGGGGAGCTGTTTTTT.

The V gene is TRBV11-2, the J gene TRBJ2-1, with TRBD2 matching over 8 bases. Trimming took 4 bases from V and 7 from J; bases not matched to a gene: 12. This CDR3 has 16 amino acids. Germline V gives CDR1 SGHAT, CDR2 FQNNGV. This CDR3 is CASSSLGRGELNEQFF. The CDR3 DNA follows: TGTGCCAGCAGCTCCCTCGGGCGGGGGGAGTTGAATGAGCAGTTCTTC. Looking up the rest from reference TRBV11-2 and TRBJ2-1 gives the full variable domain: EAGVAQSPRYKIIEKRQSVAFWCNPISGHATLYWYQQILGQGPKLLIQFQNNGVVDDSQLPKDRFSAERLKGVDSTLKIQPAKLEDSAVYLCASSSLGRGELNEQFFGPGTRLTVL.

The chain combines TRBV6-1 with TRBJ1-6; TRBD1 agrees at 8 bases. J lost 2 bases, V lost 3 bases, and 3 bases had no gene match. Germline V gene data show CDR1 as MNHNS and CDR2 as SASEGT. The CDR3 is made up of 16 amino acids. The CDR3 bases are TGTGCCAGCAGTGAGTGGGACAGGCCCTATAATTCACCCCTCCACTTT. Protein: CASSEWDRPYNSPLHF.

The chain is built from TRBV19 and TRBJ2-3; no clear D. CDR3 length: 12 residues. The germline V gene has CDR1 LNHDA and CDR2 SQIVND (reference sequence). V was clipped by 9 bases and J by 4 bases, with 11 bases between them. The CDR3 here is CASRSAADTQYF. CDR3 in DNA: TGTGCCAGCAGATCTGCCGCAGATACGCAGTATTTT.

Many counts were recorded for this clonotype. The chain has TRBV7-2 and TRBJ2-3, with D tentatively TRBD2 (7 bases). The CDR3 sequence is 16 residues long. Trimming stripped 2 bases from V and 2 bases from J, with 14 bases between. The germline V gene encodes CDR1 SGHTA and CDR2 FQGNSA. This CDR3 is CASSLLGGGNTDTQYF. The CDR3 DNA follows: TGTGCCAGCAGCTTATTAGGGGGAGGGAACACAGATACGCAGTATTTT.

The chain combines TRBV6-1 with TRBJ2-1; TRBD1 or TRBD2 may be the D gene (6 bases each). Germline values: CDR1 MNHNS, CDR2 SASEGT. V lost 5 bases, J lost 4 bases, and 15 bases lay in between. This CDR3 contains 15 residues. CDR3 sequence reads: CASSQTGGSYNEQFF. As DNA, the CDR3 is TGTGCCAGCAGTCAGACAGGAGGGTCGTACAATGAGCAGTTCTTC.

This clonotype has just a few counts. A much bigger clone sits one base away, suggesting this may be a read error. The gene calls are TRBV3-1 and TRBJ2-3; D ambiguous. This CDR3 has 17 amino acids. Germline V gene data show CDR1 as LGHDT and CDR2 as YNNKEL (reference sequence). V lost 0 bases to trimming and J lost 3 bases, with 16 bases between them. CDR3 DNA sequence: TGTGCCAGCAGCCAAGAATCGACCCGCTCTACTACAGATACGCAGTATTTT. It specifies CASSQESTRSTTDTQYF.

The CDR3 region has the DNA TGTGCCACCAGCACTTTTCTGAACACCGGGGAGCTGTTTTTT. Its protein is CATSTFLNTGELFF. This rearrangement joins TRBV15 to TRBJ2-2, with D unclear. Trimming left V 4 bases short and J 1 base short, with 7 bases between. The CDR3 consists of 14 residues. Per the germline V gene, CDR1 is LNHNV and CDR2 is YYDKDF (reference sequence).

The sample holds a few counts of this clonotype. The genes are TRBV5-1 and TRBJ1-3; D not certain. Per the germline V gene, CDR1 is SGHRS and CDR2 is YFSETQ. Trimming shortened V by 1 base and J by 0 bases, and 11 bases separated the two germline ends. The CDR3 is 16 amino acids. In DNA form, the CDR3 reads TGCGCCAGCAGCTTGACTGGGGTCAGCTCTGGAAACACCATATATTTT. This translates into CASSLTGVSSGNTIYF.

The chain recombines TRBV20-1 with TRBJ1-2; the D gene is possibly TRBD1 (5 bases). This CDR3 has 13 residues. The V and J ends lost 0 bases and 4 bases respectively, with 9 bases between them. The germline gives CDR1 DFQATT, CDR2 SNEGSKA (reference sequence). CDR3 loop: CSAREGDGYGYTF. The CDR3 region has the DNA TGCAGTGCTAGAGAAGGGGACGGCTATGGCTACACCTTC.

The V gene is TRBV19, the J gene TRBJ1-1, with 7 nucleotides matching TRBD1. V lost 3 bases and J lost 4; bases outside the gene matches: 5. Looked up from germline, CDR1 is LNHDA and CDR2 is SQIVND (reference sequence). The CDR3 loop spans 14 amino acids. The CDR3, as DNA: TGTGCCAGTAGTATTCTTGAGGGGGCCACTGAAGCTTTCTTT. Encoded protein: CASSILEGATEAFF.

This clonotype came up a few times. The rearrangement uses TRBV29-1 and TRBJ1-2; D uncertain. V was clipped by 4 bases and J by 6 bases, with 9 bases between them. Germline V CDR1 and CDR2: SQVTM, ANQGSEA. The CDR3 is 11 residues long. The CDR3 bases are TGCAGCGTTGGGGCGGGGAATGGCTACACCTTC. This sequence encodes CSVGAGNGYTF. The full variable domain, in which reference TRBV29-1 and TRBJ1-2 provide the parts outside the CDR3, is SAVISQKPSRDICQRGTSLTIQCQVDSQVTMMFWYRQQPGQSLTLIATANQGSEATYESGFVIDKFPISRPNLTFSTLTVSNMSPEDSSIYLCSVGAGNGYTFGSGTRLTVV.